Included here is one T cell receptor (beta chain) sequence, with context. Its antigen is as yet unknown. The data are from a study of early T cells in non-severe SARS-CoV-2 infection. Study summary: The input, bulk RNA from unsorted whole blood, was sequenced, and chains were unpaired. Study results and limitations: VDJdb matching favored anti-spike CD8 responses, missing private and CD4 specificities.

Individual cDNA molecules carried attached unique molecular identifiers. TCRdb recomputed calls from the 5' RACE reads with MiXCR, one row per CDR3 protein. The sample includes about 40,000 distinct CDR3 sequences, 5.8% of them seen just once. Germline CDR1 is LNHDA and CDR2 is SQIVND (reference sequence). V was shortened by 4 bases and J by 0 bases, with 7 bases between the two germline ends. The CDR3 sequence is 14 residues long. The sample was whole blood. V is TRBV19 and J is TRBJ1-5; D is undetermined. This TCR came from an adult who was a healthcare worker with PCR-confirmed SARS-CoV-2 infection or an uninfected control (not recorded which). The CDR3 coding sequence is TGTGCCAGTAGTAGGGAGTATAGCAATCAGCCCCAGCATTTT. Its protein product is CASSREYSNQPQHF.